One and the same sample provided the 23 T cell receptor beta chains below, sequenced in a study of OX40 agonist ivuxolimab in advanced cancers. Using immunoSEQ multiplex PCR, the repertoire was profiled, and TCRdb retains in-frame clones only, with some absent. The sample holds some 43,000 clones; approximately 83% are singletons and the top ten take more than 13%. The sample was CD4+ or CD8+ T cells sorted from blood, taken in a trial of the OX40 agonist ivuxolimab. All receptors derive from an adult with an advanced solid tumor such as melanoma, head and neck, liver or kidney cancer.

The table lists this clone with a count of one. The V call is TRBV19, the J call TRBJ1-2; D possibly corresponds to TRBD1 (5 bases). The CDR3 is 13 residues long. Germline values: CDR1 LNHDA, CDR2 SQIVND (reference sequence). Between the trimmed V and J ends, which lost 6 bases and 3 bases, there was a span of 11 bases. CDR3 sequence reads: CASRGREDYGYTF. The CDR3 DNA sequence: TGTGCCAGTAGGGGCAGGGAGGACTATGGCTACACCTTC.

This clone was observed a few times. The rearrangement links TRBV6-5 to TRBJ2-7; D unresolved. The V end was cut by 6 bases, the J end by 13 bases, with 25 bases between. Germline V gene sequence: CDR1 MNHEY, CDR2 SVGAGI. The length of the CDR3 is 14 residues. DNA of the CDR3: TGTGCCAGCAGCCCCTTTTCTTCGACTCCGCCCTCATACTTC. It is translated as CASSPFSSTPPSYF.

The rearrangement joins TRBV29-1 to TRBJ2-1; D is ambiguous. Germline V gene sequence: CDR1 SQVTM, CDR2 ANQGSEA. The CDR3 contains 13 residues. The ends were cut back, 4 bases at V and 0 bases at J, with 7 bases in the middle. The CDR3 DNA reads TGCAGCGTTGTTTTCAGCTCCTACAATGAGCAGTTCTTC. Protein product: CSVVFSSYNEQFF.

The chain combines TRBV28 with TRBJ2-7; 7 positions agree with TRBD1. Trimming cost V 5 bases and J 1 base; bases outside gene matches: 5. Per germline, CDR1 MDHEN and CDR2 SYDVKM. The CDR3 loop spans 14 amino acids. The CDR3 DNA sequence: TGTGCCAGCAGTCAACAGGGGAGTTCCTACGAGCAGTACTTC. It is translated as CASSQQGSSYEQYF.

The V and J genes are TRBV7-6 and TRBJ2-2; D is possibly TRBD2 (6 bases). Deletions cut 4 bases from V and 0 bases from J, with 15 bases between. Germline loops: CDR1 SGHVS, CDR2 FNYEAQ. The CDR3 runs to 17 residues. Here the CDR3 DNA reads TGTGCCAGCAGCTCCACTCCCTCGGGGGCGAACACCGGGGAGCTGTTTTTT. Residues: CASSSTPSGANTGELFF.

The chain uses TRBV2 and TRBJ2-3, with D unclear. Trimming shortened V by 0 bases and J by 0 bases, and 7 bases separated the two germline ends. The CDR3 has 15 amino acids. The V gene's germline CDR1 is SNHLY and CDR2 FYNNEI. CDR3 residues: CASSEAFRSTDTQYF. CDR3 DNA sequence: TGTGCCAGCAGTGAAGCGTTTCGGAGCACAGATACGCAGTATTTT.

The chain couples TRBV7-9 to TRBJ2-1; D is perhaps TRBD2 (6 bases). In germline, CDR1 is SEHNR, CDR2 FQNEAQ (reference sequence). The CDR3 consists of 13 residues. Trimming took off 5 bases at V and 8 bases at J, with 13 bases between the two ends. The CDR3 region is CASSADPGDEQFF. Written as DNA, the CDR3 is TGTGCCAGCAGCGCGGACCCGGGGGATGAGCAGTTCTTC.

CDR3 region: CASSIGWGFYEQYF. In DNA, the CDR3 is TGTGCCAGTAGTATAGGGTGGGGGTTCTACGAGCAGTACTTC. The V call is TRBV19, the J call TRBJ2-7; D may match TRBD1 or TRBD2 (5 bases each). CDR1 is LNHDA, CDR2 SQIVND, per germline (reference sequence). V gave up 1 base and J gave up 3 bases, with 10 bases separating them. The CDR3 totals 14 residues. The entire variable domain, with the rest obtained from reference TRBV19 and TRBJ2-7, is as follows: DGGITQSPKYLFRKEGQNVTLSCEQNLNHDAMYWYRQDPGQGLRLIYYSQIVNDFQKGDIAEGYSVSREKKESFPLTVTSAQKNPTAFYLCASSIGWGFYEQYFGPGTRLTVT.

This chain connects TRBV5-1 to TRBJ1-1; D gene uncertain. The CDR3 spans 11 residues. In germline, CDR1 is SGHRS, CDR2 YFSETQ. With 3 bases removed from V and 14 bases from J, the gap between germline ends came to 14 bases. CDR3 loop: CASSSSPGSFF. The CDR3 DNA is TGCGCCAGCAGCTCCTCTCCAGGTTCATTCTTT.

The CDR3: CASSRVAGGLYNEQFF. The CDR3 DNA follows: TGTGCCAGCAGCCGGGTAGCGGGAGGCCTATACAATGAGCAGTTCTTC. The chain recombines TRBV7-2 with TRBJ2-1; TRBD2 aligns across 10 bases. This CDR3 has 16 residues. In germline, CDR1 is SGHTA, CDR2 FQGNSA. With 5 bases clipped from V and 4 bases from J, the junction kept 8 bases outside the gene matches.

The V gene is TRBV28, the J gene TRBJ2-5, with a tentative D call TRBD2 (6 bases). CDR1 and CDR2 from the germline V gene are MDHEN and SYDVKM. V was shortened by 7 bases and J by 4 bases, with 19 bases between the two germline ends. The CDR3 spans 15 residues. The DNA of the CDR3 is TGTGCCAGCACCAACGCACGGCGGGGACGAGAGACCCAGTACTTC. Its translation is CASTNARRGRETQYF. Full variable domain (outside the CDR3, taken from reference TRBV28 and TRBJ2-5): DVKVTQSSRYLVKRTGEKVFLECVQDMDHENMFWYRQDPGLGLRLIYFSYDVKMKEKGDIPEGYSVSREKKERFSLILESASTNQTSMYLCASTNARRGRETQYFGPGTRLLVL.

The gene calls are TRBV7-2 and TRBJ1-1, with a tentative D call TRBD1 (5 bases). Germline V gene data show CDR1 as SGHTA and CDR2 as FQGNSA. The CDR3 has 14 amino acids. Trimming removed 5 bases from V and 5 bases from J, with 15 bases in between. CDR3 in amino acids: CASSHPPRVTEAFF. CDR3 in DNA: TGTGCCAGCAGCCACCCCCCCAGGGTTACTGAAGCTTTCTTT. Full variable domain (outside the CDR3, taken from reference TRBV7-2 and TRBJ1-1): GAGVSQSPSNKVTEKGKDVELRCDPISGHTALYWYRQSLGQGLEFLIYFQGNSAPDKSGLPSDRFSAERTGGSVSTLTIQRTQQEDSAVYLCASSHPPRVTEAFFGQGTRLTVV.

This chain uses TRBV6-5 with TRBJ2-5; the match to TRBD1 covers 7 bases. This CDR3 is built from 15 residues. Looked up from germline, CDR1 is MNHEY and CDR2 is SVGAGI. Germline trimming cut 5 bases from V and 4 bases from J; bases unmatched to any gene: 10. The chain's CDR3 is CASSPRLGGGETQYF. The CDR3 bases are TGTGCCAGCAGTCCCCGATTAGGGGGCGGAGAGACCCAGTACTTC.

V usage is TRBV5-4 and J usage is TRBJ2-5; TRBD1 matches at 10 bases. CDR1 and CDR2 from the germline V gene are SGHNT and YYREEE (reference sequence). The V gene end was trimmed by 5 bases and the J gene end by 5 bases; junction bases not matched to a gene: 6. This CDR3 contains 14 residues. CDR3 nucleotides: TGTGCCAGCAGATACGGGACAGGGGTTGAGACCCAGTACTTC. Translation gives CASRYGTGVETQYF.

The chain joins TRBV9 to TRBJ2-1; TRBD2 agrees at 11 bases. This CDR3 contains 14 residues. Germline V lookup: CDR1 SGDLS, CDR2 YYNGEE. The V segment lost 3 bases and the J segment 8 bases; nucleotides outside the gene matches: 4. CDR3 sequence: CASSGLAGRDEQFF. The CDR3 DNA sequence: TGTGCCAGCAGCGGACTAGCGGGGAGGGATGAGCAGTTCTTC. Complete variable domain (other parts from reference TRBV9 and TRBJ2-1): DSGVTQTPKHLITATGQRVTLRCSPRSGDLSVYWYQQSLDQGLQFLIQYYNGEERAKGNILERFSAQQFPDLHSELNLSSLELGDSALYFCASSGLAGRDEQFFGPGTRLTVL.

The CDR3 region is CASSTSGTIRGEQYF. In DNA form, the CDR3 reads TGTGCCAGCAGCACATCCGGGACTATACGTGGGGAGCAGTACTTC. The chain links TRBV9 to TRBJ2-7; 7 positions match TRBD2. CDR1 is SGDLS, CDR2 YYNGEE, per germline. The CDR3 has 15 residues. The V segment lost 4 bases and the J segment 7 bases; nucleotides outside the gene matches: 14.

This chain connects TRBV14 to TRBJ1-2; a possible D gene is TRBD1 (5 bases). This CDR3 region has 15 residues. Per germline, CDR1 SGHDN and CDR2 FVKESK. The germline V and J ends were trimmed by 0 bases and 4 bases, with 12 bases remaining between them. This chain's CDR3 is CASSQDWGGFYGYTF. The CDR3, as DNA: TGTGCCAGCAGCCAAGATTGGGGCGGGTTCTATGGCTACACCTTC.

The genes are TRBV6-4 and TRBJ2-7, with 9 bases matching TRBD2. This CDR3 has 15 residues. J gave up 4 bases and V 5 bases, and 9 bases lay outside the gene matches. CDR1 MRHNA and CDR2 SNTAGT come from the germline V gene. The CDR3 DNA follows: TGTGCCAGCAGTCCCCTAGCGGGATCTGTGTACGAGCAGTACTTC. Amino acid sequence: CASSPLAGSVYEQYF.

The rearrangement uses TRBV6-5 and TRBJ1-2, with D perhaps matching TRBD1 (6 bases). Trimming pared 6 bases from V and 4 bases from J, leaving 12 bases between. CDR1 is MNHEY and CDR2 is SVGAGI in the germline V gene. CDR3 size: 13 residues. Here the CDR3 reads CASSPTGTYGYTF. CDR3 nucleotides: TGTGCCAGCAGCCCTACAGGGACCTATGGCTACACCTTC.

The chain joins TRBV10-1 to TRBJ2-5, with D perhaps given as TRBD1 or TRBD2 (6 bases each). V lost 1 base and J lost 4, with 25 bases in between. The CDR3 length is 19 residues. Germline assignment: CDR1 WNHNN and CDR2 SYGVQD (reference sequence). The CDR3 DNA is TGCGCCAGCAGTGAGTTGGGGGCTAACGGGGGCACCAAAAGAGAGACCCAGTACTTC. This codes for CASSELGANGGTKRETQYF.

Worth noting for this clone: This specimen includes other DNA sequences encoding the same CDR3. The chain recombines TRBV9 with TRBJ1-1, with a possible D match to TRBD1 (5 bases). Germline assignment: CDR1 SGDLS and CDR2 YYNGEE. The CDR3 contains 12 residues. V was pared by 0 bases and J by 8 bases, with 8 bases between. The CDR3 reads CASSVVGGEAFF. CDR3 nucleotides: TGTGCCAGCAGCGTAGTCGGGGGAGAAGCTTTCTTT.

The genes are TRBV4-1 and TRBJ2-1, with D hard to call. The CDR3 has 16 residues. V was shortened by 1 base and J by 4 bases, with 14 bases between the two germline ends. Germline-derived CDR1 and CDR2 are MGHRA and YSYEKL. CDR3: CASSQVVAKGYNEQFF. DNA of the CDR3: TGCGCCAGCAGCCAAGTCGTTGCGAAAGGGTACAATGAGCAGTTCTTC.

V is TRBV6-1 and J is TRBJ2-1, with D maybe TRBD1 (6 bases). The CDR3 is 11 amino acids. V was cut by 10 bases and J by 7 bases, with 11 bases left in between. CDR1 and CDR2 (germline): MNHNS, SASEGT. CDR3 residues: CATSQGNEQFF. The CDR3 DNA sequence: TGTGCCACCAGCCAGGGGAATGAGCAGTTCTTC.